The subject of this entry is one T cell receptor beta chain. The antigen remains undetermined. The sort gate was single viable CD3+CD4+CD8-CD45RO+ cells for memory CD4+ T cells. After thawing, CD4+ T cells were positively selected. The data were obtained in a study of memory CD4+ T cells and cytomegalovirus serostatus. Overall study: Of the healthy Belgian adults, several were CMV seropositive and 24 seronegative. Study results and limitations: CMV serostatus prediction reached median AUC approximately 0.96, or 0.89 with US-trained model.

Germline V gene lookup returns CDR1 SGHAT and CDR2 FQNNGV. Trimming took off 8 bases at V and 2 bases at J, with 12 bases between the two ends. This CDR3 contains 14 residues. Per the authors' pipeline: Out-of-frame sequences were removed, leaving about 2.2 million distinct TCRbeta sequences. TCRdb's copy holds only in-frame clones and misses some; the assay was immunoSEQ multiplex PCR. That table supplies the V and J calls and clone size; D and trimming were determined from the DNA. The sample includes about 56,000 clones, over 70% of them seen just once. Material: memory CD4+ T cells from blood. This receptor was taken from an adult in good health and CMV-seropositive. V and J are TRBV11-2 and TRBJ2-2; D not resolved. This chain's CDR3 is CASRLASNTGELFF. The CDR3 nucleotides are TGTGCCAGCCGGCTTGCCAGTAACACCGGGGAGCTGTTTTTT.